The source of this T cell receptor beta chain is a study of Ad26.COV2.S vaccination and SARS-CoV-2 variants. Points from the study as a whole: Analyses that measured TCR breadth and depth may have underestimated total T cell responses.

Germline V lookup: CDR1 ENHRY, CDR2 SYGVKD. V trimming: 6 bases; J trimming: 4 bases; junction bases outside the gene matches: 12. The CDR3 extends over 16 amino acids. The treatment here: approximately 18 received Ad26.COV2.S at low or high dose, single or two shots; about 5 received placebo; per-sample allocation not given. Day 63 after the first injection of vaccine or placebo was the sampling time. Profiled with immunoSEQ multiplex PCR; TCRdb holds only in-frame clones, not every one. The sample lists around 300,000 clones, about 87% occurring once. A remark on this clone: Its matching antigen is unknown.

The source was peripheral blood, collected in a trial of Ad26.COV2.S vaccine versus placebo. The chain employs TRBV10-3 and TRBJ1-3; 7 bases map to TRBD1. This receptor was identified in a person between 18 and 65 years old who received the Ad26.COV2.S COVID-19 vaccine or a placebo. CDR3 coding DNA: TGTGCCATCAGCTACGGGCTACAGGGGCTAGGAAACACCATATATTTT. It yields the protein CAISYGLQGLGNTIYF.